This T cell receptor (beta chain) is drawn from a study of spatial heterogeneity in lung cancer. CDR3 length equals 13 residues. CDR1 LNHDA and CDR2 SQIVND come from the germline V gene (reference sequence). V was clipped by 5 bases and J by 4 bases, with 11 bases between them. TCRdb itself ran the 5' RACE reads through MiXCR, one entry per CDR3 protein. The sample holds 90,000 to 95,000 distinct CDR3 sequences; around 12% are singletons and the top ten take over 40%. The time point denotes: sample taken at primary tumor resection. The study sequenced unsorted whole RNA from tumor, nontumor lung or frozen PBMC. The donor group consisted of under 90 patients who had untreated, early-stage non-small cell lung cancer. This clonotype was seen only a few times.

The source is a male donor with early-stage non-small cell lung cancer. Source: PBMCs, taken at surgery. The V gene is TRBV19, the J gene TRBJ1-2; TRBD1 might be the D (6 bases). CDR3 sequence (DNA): TGTGCCAGTAGTTCTAGGACAGTCTATGGCTACACCTTC. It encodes CASSSRTVYGYTF. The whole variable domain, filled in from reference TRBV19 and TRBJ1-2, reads DGGITQSPKYLFRKEGQNVTLSCEQNLNHDAMYWYRQDPGQGLRLIYYSQIVNDFQKGDIAEGYSVSREKKESFPLTVTSAQKNPTAFYLCASSSRTVYGYTFGSGTRLTVV.